Presented here are 30 T cell receptor beta chains from one specimen sequenced in a study of T cell clones after liver transplantation. TCRdb's copy holds only in-frame clones and misses some; the assay was immunoSEQ multiplex PCR. The table lists some 80,000 clones, approximately 80% of them singletons. This sample comprised CD4+ T cells from blood, obtained about 50 months after liver transplant. These receptor sequences come from a human patient who received a liver transplant. Some of these T cells may belong to the graft donor.

This chain links TRBV7-3 with TRBJ2-5; weak D call: TRBD2 (6 bases). The CDR3 is 16 amino acids. Germline V CDR1 and CDR2: SGHTA, FQGTGA. Trimming took 7 bases from V and 1 from J, leaving 19 bases between them. CDR3 sequence reads: CASIGGDGVVQETQYF. Written as DNA, the CDR3 is TGTGCCAGCATCGGAGGGGACGGGGTCGTCCAAGAGACCCAGTACTTC.

The V and J genes are TRBV11-2 and TRBJ1-5, with a weak D call TRBD1 (5 bases). Deletions cut 3 bases from V and 4 bases from J, with 13 bases between. CDR3 length: 15 amino acids. Germline V gives CDR1 SGHAT, CDR2 FQNNGV. The CDR3 DNA reads TGTGCCAGCAGCTTTAGGGCCAGGGTTAATCAGCCCCAGCATTTT. Translated: CASSFRARVNQPQHF.

This rearrangement joins TRBV5-1 to TRBJ2-1; no firm D call. V was shortened by 1 base and J by 0 bases, with 8 bases between the two germline ends. In germline, CDR1 is SGHRS, CDR2 YFSETQ. The CDR3 has 15 amino acids. The CDR3 loop reads CASSLLENSYNEQFF. DNA of the CDR3: TGCGCCAGCAGCTTGTTGGAAAACTCCTACAATGAGCAGTTCTTC.

The chain employs TRBV19 and TRBJ1-5, with D perhaps TRBD1 (5 bases). Trimming pared 5 bases from V and 6 bases from J, leaving 14 bases between. Germline CDR1 and CDR2: LNHDA and SQIVND (reference sequence). There are 14 residues in the CDR3. The CDR3 DNA is TGTGCCAGTAGTCTTAGGGGCGGGAGTCAGCCCCAGCATTTT. It specifies CASSLRGGSQPQHF.

The chain has TRBV7-8 and TRBJ2-5; 8 bases are shared with TRBD2. V dropped 4 bases and J dropped 5; count of bases not matched to a gene: 21. The CDR3 spans 19 residues. CDR1 is SGHVS, CDR2 FQNEAQ, per germline. In nucleotides, the CDR3 is TGTGCCAGCAGCTCCCCCGGAGGTCGGCTAGCGGGTCATTCGGAGACCCAGTACTTC. This sequence encodes CASSSPGGRLAGHSETQYF.

V and J are TRBV5-1 and TRBJ2-1; D might be TRBD1 or TRBD2, each matching 5 bases. Trimming stripped 0 bases from V and 10 bases from J, with 20 bases between. Germline CDR1 and CDR2: SGHRS and YFSETQ. CDR3 length: 16 residues. The CDR3, as DNA: TGCGCCAGCAGCTTGGTGGCAGGGACGGCTCCCTCGGAGCAGTTCTTC. Its protein is CASSLVAGTAPSEQFF. Combining the CDR3 with reference TRBV5-1 and TRBJ2-1 gives the whole variable domain KAGVTQTPRYLIKTRGQQVTLSCSPISGHRSVSWYQQTPGQGLQFLFEYFSETQRNKGNFPGRFSGRQFSNSRSEMNVSTLELGDSALYLCASSLVAGTAPSEQFFGPGTRLTVL.

The chain combines TRBV6-6 with TRBJ1-1; 7 bases line up with TRBD1. In germline, CDR1 is MNHNY, CDR2 SVGAGI (reference sequence). The CDR3 is made up of 15 amino acids. J lost 5 bases, V lost 5 bases, and 11 bases had no gene match. CDR3 in DNA: TGTGCCAGCAGTGGGGGGACAGCCGACAATACTGAAGCTTTCTTT. Translating it yields CASSGGTADNTEAFF.

V and J are TRBV5-4 and TRBJ2-7, with a tentative D call TRBD1 (6 bases). This CDR3 is built from 14 residues. With 1 base removed from V and 3 bases from J, the gap between germline ends came to 11 bases. Germline V lookup: CDR1 SGHNT, CDR2 YYREEE (reference sequence). CDR3 sequence: CASSLRQVGYEQYF. CDR3 DNA: TGTGCCAGCAGCTTGCGACAGGTCGGCTACGAGCAGTACTTC.

The rearrangement joins TRBV7-2 to TRBJ1-3; unclear D gene. Per germline, CDR1 SGHTA and CDR2 FQGNSA. V dropped 5 bases and J dropped 1 base, with 12 bases sitting between them. This CDR3 has 15 residues. The CDR3 loop is CASSVGEVSGNTIYF. CDR3 in DNA: TGTGCCAGCAGCGTGGGTGAGGTATCTGGAAACACCATATATTTT.

V is TRBV25-1 and J is TRBJ1-1; 7 nucleotides align to TRBD1. J gave up 2 bases and V 3 bases, and 3 bases lay outside the gene matches. Germline V gene sequence: CDR1 MGHDK, CDR2 SYGVNS. CDR3 length: 14 amino acids. The CDR3 DNA sequence: TGTGCCAGCAGTGAGACAGGGTCCAACACTGAAGCTTTCTTT. Translated, it gives CASSETGSNTEAFF.

This clone has only a few counts. J is TRBJ1-1 and V is TRBV19, with D unresolved. CDR1 is LNHDA and CDR2 is SQIVND in the germline V gene (reference sequence). The CDR3 has 14 amino acids. Between the trimmed V and J ends, which lost 3 bases and 2 bases, there was a span of 10 bases. The CDR3 region is CASSMGRTNTEAFF. In nucleotides, the CDR3 is TGTGCCAGTAGTATGGGCAGAACCAACACTGAAGCTTTCTTT.

Turning to this clone: Other DNA sequences of this sample code for an identical CDR3. The rearrangement links TRBV7-2 to TRBJ2-5, with a tentative D call TRBD2 (6 bases). The CDR3 sequence is 17 residues long. Trimming stripped 0 bases from V and 0 bases from J, with 14 bases between. Germline CDR1 SGHTA, CDR2 FQGNSA. CDR3 sequence reads: CASSLAPGGVYQETQYF. The CDR3 DNA reads TGTGCCAGCAGCTTAGCCCCGGGCGGGGTGTACCAAGAGACCCAGTACTTC.

The rearrangement uses TRBV7-9 and TRBJ2-1; 7 bases agree with TRBD1. J gave up 3 bases and V 5 bases, and 7 bases lay outside the gene matches. Germline V gives CDR1 SEHNR, CDR2 FQNEAQ (reference sequence). This CDR3 spans 15 amino acids. CDR3 nucleotide sequence: TGTGCCAGCAGCCGCCGACAGGGTAACTACAATGAGCAGTTCTTC. This gives the protein CASSRRQGNYNEQFF.

The CDR3 here is CASSLNQPQHF. The CDR3 DNA is TGTGCCAGCAGTTTAAATCAGCCCCAGCATTTT. This rearrangement joins TRBV28 to TRBJ1-5; D gene uncertain. V was trimmed by 2 bases and J by 4 bases, leaving 0 bases between them. The CDR3 covers 11 residues. Germline CDR1 and CDR2: MDHEN and SYDVKM.

V and J are TRBV5-1 and TRBJ1-5; D not resolved. CDR3 length: 15 residues. The ends were cut back, 0 bases at V and 3 bases at J, with 10 bases in the middle. Germline V gene data show CDR1 as SGHRS and CDR2 as YFSETQ. CDR3: CASSLDAGNNQPQHF. The CDR3, as DNA: TGCGCCAGCAGCTTGGATGCGGGGAACAATCAGCCCCAGCATTTT. The full variable domain, in which reference TRBV5-1 and TRBJ1-5 provide the parts outside the CDR3, is KAGVTQTPRYLIKTRGQQVTLSCSPISGHRSVSWYQQTPGQGLQFLFEYFSETQRNKGNFPGRFSGRQFSNSRSEMNVSTLELGDSALYLCASSLDAGNNQPQHFGDGTRLSIL.

The chain recombines TRBV7-3 with TRBJ1-1; 9 nucleotides match TRBD1. This CDR3 has 16 residues. The germline V gene encodes CDR1 SGHTA and CDR2 FQGTGA. The trim removed 5 bases at V and 0 bases at J, leaving 7 bases unmatched. CDR3: CASSHGQGRVNTEAFF. Written as DNA, the CDR3 is TGTGCCAGCAGCCACGGACAGGGGAGAGTGAACACTGAAGCTTTCTTT.

The rearrangement joins TRBV19 to TRBJ2-7, with 7 bases that match TRBD1. CDR3 length equals 15 residues. V lost 9 bases and J lost 0; bases outside the gene matches: 11. Germline values: CDR1 LNHDA, CDR2 SQIVND (reference sequence). The CDR3 sequence: CASQRQGRGSYEQYF. For the CDR3, the DNA is TGTGCCAGCCAACGACAGGGACGGGGCTCCTACGAGCAGTACTTC.

This chain links TRBV19 with TRBJ2-4, with D unresolved. Germline loops: CDR1 LNHDA, CDR2 SQIVND (reference sequence). Trimming left V 9 bases short and J 10 bases short, with 13 bases between. The CDR3 has 11 residues. The CDR3 coding sequence is TGTGCCAGCGACGACCGGGTTATTCAGTACTTC. Amino acid sequence: CASDDRVIQYF.

V gene TRBV28 combines with J gene TRBJ2-4; a weak D match, TRBD1 (6 bases). V was pared by 5 bases and J by 3 bases, with 14 bases between. The germline V gene has CDR1 MDHEN and CDR2 SYDVKM. The CDR3 sequence is 15 residues long. CDR3 sequence: CASSVQGENKNIQYF. CDR3 coding DNA: TGTGCCAGCAGTGTACAGGGCGAGAACAAAAACATTCAGTACTTC.

V and J are TRBV28 and TRBJ1-2, with 8 bases lining up with TRBD1. The length of the CDR3 is 17 residues. Germline V gene sequence: CDR1 MDHEN, CDR2 SYDVKM. V shed 3 bases and J 3 bases; nucleotides not matched to a gene: 12. CDR3 DNA: TGTGCCAGCAGTTTCCTACTTCCAGGGGGCGCCCACTATGGCTACACCTTC. Its protein product is CASSFLLPGGAHYGYTF.

The rearrangement joins TRBV6-6 to TRBJ1-2, with D uncertain. Germline V gene lookup returns CDR1 MNHNY and CDR2 SVGAGI (reference sequence). The CDR3 loop spans 11 amino acids. Trimming stripped 4 bases from V and 5 bases from J, with 5 bases between. This CDR3 reads CASSSGYGYTF. The CDR3 nucleotides read TGTGCCAGCAGTTCTGGTTATGGCTACACCTTC.

This clone was seen ten or more times. This chain's CDR3 is CASSQADTNTGELFF. CDR3 coding DNA: TGCGCCAGCAGCCAAGCCGACACCAACACCGGGGAGCTGTTTTTT. The chain has TRBV4-1 and TRBJ2-2; no clear D. CDR3 length: 15 amino acids. Trimming shortened V by 1 base and J by 2 bases, and 8 bases separated the two germline ends. The germline V gene encodes CDR1 MGHRA and CDR2 YSYEKL.

The gene calls are TRBV7-2 and TRBJ2-2, with a tentative D call TRBD1 (5 bases). The CDR3 is 15 residues long. V was pared by 1 base and J by 7 bases, with 13 bases between. The germline CDR1 and CDR2 sequences are SGHTA and FQGNSA. The CDR3 DNA reads as TGTGCCAGCAGCTTAGTCAGCAGGGTTAGCGGGGAGCTGTTTTTT. It specifies CASSLVSRVSGELFF.

This clone was counted a few times. V is TRBV5-1 and J is TRBJ2-1, with D perhaps matching TRBD2 (5 bases). Trimming removed 2 bases from V and 5 bases from J, with 11 bases in between. This CDR3 region has 14 residues. CDR1 is SGHRS, CDR2 YFSETQ, per germline. The CDR3 sequence: CASSLQAANNEQFF. The CDR3 coding sequence is TGCGCCAGCAGCTTACAAGCGGCAAACAATGAGCAGTTCTTC.

V usage is TRBV11-1 and J usage is TRBJ2-3, with TRBD2 matching over 10 bases. The length of the CDR3 is 15 residues. V shed 3 bases and J 2 bases; nucleotides not matched to a gene: 2. Germline V gene sequence: CDR1 SGHAT, CDR2 FQDESV (reference sequence). In DNA form, the CDR3 reads TGTGCCAGCAGCTTCCTAGCGGGGGACACAGATACGCAGTATTTT. This sequence encodes CASSFLAGDTDTQYF.

The rearrangement joins TRBV4-3 to TRBJ2-7; D tentatively reads TRBD1 or TRBD2 (5 bases each). Trimming removed 3 bases from V and 0 bases from J, with 15 bases in between. The CDR3 is 16 residues long. Germline loops: CDR1 LGHNA, CDR2 YSLEER. CDR3 nucleotides: TGCGCCAGCAGCCACGTGGCCGGGACGGACTCCTACGAGCAGTACTTC. Translation gives CASSHVAGTDSYEQYF.

The J gene is TRBJ2-5, the V gene TRBV4-1; 8 positions agree with TRBD1. Germline V lookup: CDR1 MGHRA, CDR2 YSYEKL. This CDR3 has 14 residues. Germline trimming cut 2 bases from V and 5 bases from J; bases unmatched to any gene: 4. This CDR3 reads CASSQRQGLETQYF. Here the CDR3 DNA reads TGCGCCAGCAGCCAAAGACAGGGGTTGGAGACCCAGTACTTC.

The chain has TRBV19 and TRBJ1-5, with D perhaps TRBD1 (6 bases). The CDR3 is 14 amino acids. The ends were cut back, 9 bases at V and 3 bases at J, with 15 bases in the middle. CDR1 and CDR2 from the germline V gene are LNHDA and SQIVND (reference sequence). As DNA, the CDR3 is TGTGCCAGCACCTCGGGACATAACAATCAGCCCCAGCATTTT. Residues: CASTSGHNNQPQHF.

The chain carries TRBV19 and TRBJ2-3; TRBD1 matches at 7 bases. The J segment lost 4 bases and the V segment lost 6 bases, leaving 13 bases of the junction unmatched. CDR1 LNHDA and CDR2 SQIVND come from the germline V gene (reference sequence). This CDR3 spans 16 amino acids. For the CDR3, the DNA is TGTGCCAGTAGCCCAATATTAGGGACAGCGGCAGATACGCAGTATTTT. Amino acid sequence: CASSPILGTAADTQYF.

This rearrangement joins TRBV25-1 to TRBJ2-5; D uncertain. The CDR3 loop spans 14 amino acids. Germline loops: CDR1 MGHDK, CDR2 SYGVNS. V lost 1 base and J lost 4, with 10 bases in between. The CDR3 loop reads CASSEFEIGETQYF. Written as DNA, the CDR3 is TGTGCCAGCAGTGAATTCGAGATCGGAGAGACCCAGTACTTC.